This is a list of T cell receptor beta chains from one sample in a study of STAT5B mutations in CD4+ large granular lymphocyte leukemia. Clones were sequenced by immunoSEQ multiplex PCR, and TCRdb holds only the in-frame ones, with some missing. Of some 29,000 clones in the sample, 79% were seen once. The specimen was CD4+ T cells from blood buffy coats. The receptors here all came from a human donor in good health. Each CDR3 is given with its conserved first and last residue. The D gene is left open where the match is weak. The size of a clone is reported for some rows only, either as once, few or many, or as a class for expanded clones.

>TRBV7-8|TRBJ1-6|TRBD1|-
CASSLSGSMWDRGAYNSPLHF
TGTGCCAGCAGCTTAAGTGGGAGCATGTGGGACAGGGGAGCCTATAATTCACCCCTCCACTTT
>TRBV9|TRBJ2-5|TRBD1|-
CASSVDGDRGYQETQYF
TGTGCCAGCAGCGTAGATGGCGACAGGGGTTACCAAGAGACCCAGTACTTC
>TRBV28|TRBJ2-3|-|-
CASSRGGGRTDTQYF
TGTGCCAGCAGCAGGGGGGGCGGTCGCACAGATACGCAGTATTTT
>TRBV18|TRBJ2-6|-|-
CASSPQGPGANVLTF
TGTGCCAGCTCACCCCAGGGTCCTGGGGCCAACGTCCTGACTTTC
>TRBV19|TRBJ1-5|-|-
CASSEGNRFWGNQPQHF
TGTGCCAGTAGTGAAGGAAACAGGTTTTGGGGCAATCAGCCCCAGCATTTT
>TRBV6-5|TRBJ1-2|-|once
CASRFISGHPNGYTF
TGTGCCAGCAGATTCATTTCGGGACACCCGAACGGCTACACCTTC
>TRBV27|TRBJ1-3|-|-
CASSLTGVLSGNTIYF
TGTGCCAGCAGCCTTACAGGTGTACTCTCTGGAAACACCATATATTTT
>TRBV5-1|TRBJ2-1|TRBD2|-
CASAPAKAGEHHNEQFF
TGCGCCAGCGCCCCGGCAAAAGCGGGGGAGCACCACAATGAGCAGTTCTTC
>TRBV7-8|TRBJ1-1|-|-
CASSSDFAAPVMNTEAFF
TGTGCCAGCAGCTCCGACTTTGCTGCACCAGTTATGAACACTGAAGCTTTCTTT
>TRBV5-1|TRBJ1-4|-|-
CASSGTYEAEKLFF
TGCGCCAGCAGCGGGACTTACGAGGCTGAAAAACTGTTTTTT
>TRBV7-8|TRBJ1-3|-|once
CASSLGTSGNTIYF
TGTGCCAGCAGCCTGGGGACCTCTGGAAACACCATATATTTT
>TRBV12-5|TRBJ1-1|-|-
CASGAGPEAFF
TGTGCTAGTGGTGCCGGACCTGAAGCTTTCTTT
>TRBV7-8|TRBJ2-3|-|-
CASSSKGGVILFGTDTQYF
TGTGCCAGCAGCTCCAAGGGCGGGGTGATCCTCTTTGGCACAGATACGCAGTATTTT
>TRBV7-9|TRBJ1-2|TRBD1|-
CASSSPTGIYNGYTF
TGTGCCAGCAGTTCACCGACAGGGATCTACAATGGCTACACCTTC
>TRBV9|TRBJ2-7|-|-
CASSPRPGATYEQYF
TGTGCCAGCAGCCCCCGCCCGGGCGCAACCTACGAGCAGTACTTC
>TRBV5-5|TRBJ1-2|-|few
CASSLEGPYGYTF
TGTGCCAGCAGCTTGGAGGGACCCTATGGCTACACCTTC
>TRBV5-1|TRBJ1-2|-|-
CASSFQGAGYTF
TGCGCCAGCAGCTTTCAGGGCGCTGGCTACACCTTC
>TRBV29-1|TRBJ2-5|-|-
CSVDQLGVQETQYF
TGCAGCGTGGATCAATTAGGCGTCCAAGAGACCCAGTACTTC
>TRBV5-1|TRBJ2-5|-|-
CASSLGERVAETQYF
TGCGCCAGCAGCTTGGGGGAACGGGTTGCAGAGACCCAGTACTTC
>TRBV6-6|TRBJ2-3|-|-
CASAGRQDTDTQYF
TGTGCCAGTGCTGGCAGACAGGACACAGATACGCAGTATTTT
>TRBV7-9|TRBJ2-1|-|-
CASSFDAGSYNEQFF
TGTGCCAGCAGCTTTGACGCGGGGAGTTACAATGAGCAGTTCTTC
>TRBV7-2|TRBJ2-2|-|-
CASSVNRWTGELFF
TGTGCCAGCAGCGTAAACAGGTGGACCGGGGAGCTGTTTTTT
>TRBV2|TRBJ1-3|TRBD1|-
CASSGDRGNTIYF
TGTGCCAGCAGTGGGGACAGGGGAAACACCATATATTTT
>TRBV6-5|TRBJ2-3|-|few
CASSPSWGTDTQYF
TGTGCCAGCAGTCCTAGCTGGGGCACAGATACGCAGTATTTT
>TRBV2|TRBJ2-7|-|-
CASRRDGSYEQYF
TGTGCCAGCAGGAGGGACGGCTCCTACGAGCAGTACTTC
>TRBV5-5|TRBJ1-5|TRBD1|few
CASSPSQGAFQPQHF
TGTGCCAGCAGCCCAAGTCAGGGGGCATTTCAGCCCCAGCATTTT
>TRBV11-2|TRBJ1-1|TRBD1|-
CASSFWTGGEAFF
TGTGCCAGCAGCTTTTGGACAGGGGGTGAAGCTTTCTTT
>TRBV19|TRBJ1-1|TRBD1|few
CASKPPGQGVRGAFF
TGTGCCAGTAAGCCGCCAGGACAGGGGGTGAGAGGTGCTTTCTTT
>TRBV7-2|TRBJ1-2|-|-
CASSSPGLGYGYTF
TGTGCCAGCAGCTCCCCAGGGTTGGGCTATGGCTACACCTTC
>TRBV1|TRBJ1-1|-|-
CTSSQGGRVSTEAFF
TGCACCAGCAGCCAAGGGGGTAGGGTCTCTACTGAAGCTTTCTTT
>TRBV11-2|TRBJ2-2|-|-
CASSFYSKTGELFF
TGTGCCAGCAGCTTTTACAGTAAAACCGGGGAGCTGTTTTTT
>TRBV7-6|TRBJ2-7|TRBD2|-
CASSWGTSGGYEQYF
TGTGCCAGCAGCTGGGGGACTAGCGGGGGCTACGAGCAGTACTTC
>TRBV4-1|TRBJ2-4|-|-
CASSHGIDIQYF
TGCGCCAGCAGCCACGGAATAGACATTCAGTACTTC
>TRBV7-8|TRBJ1-4|-|-
CASSAQISFATNEKLFF
TGTGCCAGCAGCGCACAGATTTCCTTTGCAACTAATGAAAAACTGTTTTTT
>TRBV5-4|TRBJ2-6|-|-
CASSPPRSGANVLTF
TGTGCCAGCAGCCCCCCCCGCTCTGGGGCCAACGTCCTGACTTTC
>TRBV23-1|TRBJ1-1|-|-
CAAGGPNTEAFF
TGCGCGGCGGGGGGGCCGAACACTGAAGCTTTCTTT
>TRBV7-9|TRBJ1-2|-|-
CASSVHTGTPLPPYGYTF
TGTGCCAGCAGCGTTCACACCGGGACACCCCTTCCTCCCTATGGCTACACCTTC